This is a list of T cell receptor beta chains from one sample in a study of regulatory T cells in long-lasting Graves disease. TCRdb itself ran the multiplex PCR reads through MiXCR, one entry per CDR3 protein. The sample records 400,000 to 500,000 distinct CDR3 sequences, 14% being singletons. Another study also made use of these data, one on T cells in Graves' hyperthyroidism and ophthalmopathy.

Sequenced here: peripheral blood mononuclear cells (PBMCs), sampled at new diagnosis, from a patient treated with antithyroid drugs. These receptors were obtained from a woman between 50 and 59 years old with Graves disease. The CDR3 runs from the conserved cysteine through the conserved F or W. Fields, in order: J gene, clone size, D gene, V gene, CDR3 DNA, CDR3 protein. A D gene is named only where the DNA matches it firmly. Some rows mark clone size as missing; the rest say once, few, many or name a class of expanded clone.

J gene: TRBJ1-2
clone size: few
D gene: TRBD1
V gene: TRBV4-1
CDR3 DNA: TGCGCCAGCAGCCAAGGCCTCCTGACAGGGGACGCTAACTATGGCTACACCTTC
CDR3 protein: CASSQGLLTGDANYGYTF

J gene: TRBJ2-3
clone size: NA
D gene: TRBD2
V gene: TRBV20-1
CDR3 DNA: TGCAGTGCTAGAGGGACTAGCGGGAGCATCACAGATACGCAGTATTTT
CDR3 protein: CSARGTSGSITDTQYF

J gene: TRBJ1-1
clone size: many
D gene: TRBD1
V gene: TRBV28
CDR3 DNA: TGTGCCAGCAGTTACGACCCGGACAGGGGGAACACTGAAGCTTTCTTT
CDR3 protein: CASSYDPDRGNTEAFF

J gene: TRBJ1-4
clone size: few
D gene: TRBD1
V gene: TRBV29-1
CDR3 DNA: TGCAGCTGCGGGACAGGACCCGAAAAACTGTTTTTT
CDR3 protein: CSCGTGPEKLFF

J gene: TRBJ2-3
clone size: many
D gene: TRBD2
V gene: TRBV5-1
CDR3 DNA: TGCGCCAGCAGCTGGGGACTAGCCTTCCCAGATACGCAGTATTTT
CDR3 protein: CASSWGLAFPDTQYF

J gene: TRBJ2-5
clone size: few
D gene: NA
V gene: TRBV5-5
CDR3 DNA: TGTGCCAGCAGCTTGGCAGGGGCAGACATCCTTCGGGAGACCCAGTACTTC
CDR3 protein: CASSLAGADILRETQYF

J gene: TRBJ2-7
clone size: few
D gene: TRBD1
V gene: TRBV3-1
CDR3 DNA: TGTGCCAGCAGCCAAGATTCCTATATGGGGGACAGTTTCCACGAGCAGTACTTC
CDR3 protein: CASSQDSYMGDSFHEQYF

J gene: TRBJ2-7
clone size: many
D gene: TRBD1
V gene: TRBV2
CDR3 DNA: TGTGCCAGCAGCGTTTCGGGACAGGGGTACGAGCAGTACTTC
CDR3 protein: CASSVSGQGYEQYF

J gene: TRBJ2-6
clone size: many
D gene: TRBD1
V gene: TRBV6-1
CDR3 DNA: TGTGCCAGCAGTGCAACCCCGGGACAGGTCGGCCCTCACTCTGGGGCCAACGTCCTGACTTTC
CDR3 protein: CASSATPGQVGPHSGANVLTF

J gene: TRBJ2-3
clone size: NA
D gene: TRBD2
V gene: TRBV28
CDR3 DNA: TGTGCCAGCAGTCGTAGACTAGCGGAGTTCACAGATACGCAGTATTTT
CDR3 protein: CASSRRLAEFTDTQYF

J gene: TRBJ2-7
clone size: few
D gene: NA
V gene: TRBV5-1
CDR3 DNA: TGCGCCAGCAGCTTCCCCCCTCTTAGCGGTCCCTACAATGAGCAGTACTTC
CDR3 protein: CASSFPPLSGPYNEQYF

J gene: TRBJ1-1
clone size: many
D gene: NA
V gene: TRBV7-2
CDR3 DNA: TGTGCCAGCAGCTTACAGGGCCTAGAAGCTTTCTTT
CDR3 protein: CASSLQGLEAFF

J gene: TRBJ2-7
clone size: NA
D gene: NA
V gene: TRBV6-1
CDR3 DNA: TGTGCCAGCGGAGACAGTGGCTCCTACGAGCAGTACTTC
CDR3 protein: CASGDSGSYEQYF

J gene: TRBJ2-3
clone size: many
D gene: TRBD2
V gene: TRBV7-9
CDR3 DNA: TGTGCCAGCAGCAGACTAGCGGGAGGGTCCACAGATACGCAGTATTTT
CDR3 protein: CASSRLAGGSTDTQYF

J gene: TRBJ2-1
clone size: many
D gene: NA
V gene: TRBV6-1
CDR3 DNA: TGTGCCAGCAGGGCAGACAGATACCCCACCTCCTACAATGAGCAGTTCTTC
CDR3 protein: CASRADRYPTSYNEQFF

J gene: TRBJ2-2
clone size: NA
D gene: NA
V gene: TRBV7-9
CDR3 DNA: TGTGCCAGCAGCAGGACCGGGACACTGGGGGAGCTGTTTTTT
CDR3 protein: CASSRTGTLGELFF

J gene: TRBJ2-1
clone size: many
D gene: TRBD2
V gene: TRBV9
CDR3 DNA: TGTGCCAGCAGCACGACTAGCGGATCCTACAATGAGCAGTTCTTC
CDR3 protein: CASSTTSGSYNEQFF

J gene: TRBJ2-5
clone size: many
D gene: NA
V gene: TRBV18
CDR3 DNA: TGTGCCAGCTCACCCTCCGACGGACCAGAGACCCAGTACTTC
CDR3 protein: CASSPSDGPETQYF

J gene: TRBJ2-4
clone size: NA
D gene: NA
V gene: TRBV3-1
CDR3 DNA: TGTGCCAGCAGCCACCCCGGCTATCGACAGTACTCCTACAATGAGCAGTACTTC
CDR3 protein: CASSHPGYRQYSYNEQYF

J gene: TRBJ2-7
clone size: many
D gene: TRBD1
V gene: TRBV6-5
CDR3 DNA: TGTGCCAGCAGTTACTCACAGGGGGCCTACGAGCAGTACTTC
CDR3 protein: CASSYSQGAYEQYF

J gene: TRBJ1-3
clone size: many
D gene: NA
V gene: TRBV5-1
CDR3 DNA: TGCGCCAGCAGCTTGGTAGGGTCTGGAAACACCATATATTTT
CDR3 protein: CASSLVGSGNTIYF

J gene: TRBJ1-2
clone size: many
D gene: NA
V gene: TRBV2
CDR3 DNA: TGTGCCAGCAGCCGTATAGGAGACAGATATGGCTACACCTTC
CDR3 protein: CASSRIGDRYGYTF

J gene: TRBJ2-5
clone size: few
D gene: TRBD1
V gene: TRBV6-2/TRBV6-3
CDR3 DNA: TGTGCCAGCAGTTCACGGGACAGGGGGCCCCAAGAGACCCAGTACTTC
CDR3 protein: CASSSRDRGPQETQYF

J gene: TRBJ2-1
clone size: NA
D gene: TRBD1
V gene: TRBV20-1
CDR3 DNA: TGCAGTGCTAGTAACAGACAGGGGGCTCTATACGAGCAGTTCTTC
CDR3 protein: CSASNRQGALYEQFF

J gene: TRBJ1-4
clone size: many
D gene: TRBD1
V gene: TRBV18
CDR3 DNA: TGTGCCAGCTCACCAGGACAGGCTACAACTAATGAAAAACTGTTTTTT
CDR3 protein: CASSPGQATTNEKLFF

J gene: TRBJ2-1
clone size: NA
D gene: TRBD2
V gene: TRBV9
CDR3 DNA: TGTGCCAGCAGCCCCAAGGGCGGGAGGTTCTTGAATGAGCAGTTCTTC
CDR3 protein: CASSPKGGRFLNEQFF